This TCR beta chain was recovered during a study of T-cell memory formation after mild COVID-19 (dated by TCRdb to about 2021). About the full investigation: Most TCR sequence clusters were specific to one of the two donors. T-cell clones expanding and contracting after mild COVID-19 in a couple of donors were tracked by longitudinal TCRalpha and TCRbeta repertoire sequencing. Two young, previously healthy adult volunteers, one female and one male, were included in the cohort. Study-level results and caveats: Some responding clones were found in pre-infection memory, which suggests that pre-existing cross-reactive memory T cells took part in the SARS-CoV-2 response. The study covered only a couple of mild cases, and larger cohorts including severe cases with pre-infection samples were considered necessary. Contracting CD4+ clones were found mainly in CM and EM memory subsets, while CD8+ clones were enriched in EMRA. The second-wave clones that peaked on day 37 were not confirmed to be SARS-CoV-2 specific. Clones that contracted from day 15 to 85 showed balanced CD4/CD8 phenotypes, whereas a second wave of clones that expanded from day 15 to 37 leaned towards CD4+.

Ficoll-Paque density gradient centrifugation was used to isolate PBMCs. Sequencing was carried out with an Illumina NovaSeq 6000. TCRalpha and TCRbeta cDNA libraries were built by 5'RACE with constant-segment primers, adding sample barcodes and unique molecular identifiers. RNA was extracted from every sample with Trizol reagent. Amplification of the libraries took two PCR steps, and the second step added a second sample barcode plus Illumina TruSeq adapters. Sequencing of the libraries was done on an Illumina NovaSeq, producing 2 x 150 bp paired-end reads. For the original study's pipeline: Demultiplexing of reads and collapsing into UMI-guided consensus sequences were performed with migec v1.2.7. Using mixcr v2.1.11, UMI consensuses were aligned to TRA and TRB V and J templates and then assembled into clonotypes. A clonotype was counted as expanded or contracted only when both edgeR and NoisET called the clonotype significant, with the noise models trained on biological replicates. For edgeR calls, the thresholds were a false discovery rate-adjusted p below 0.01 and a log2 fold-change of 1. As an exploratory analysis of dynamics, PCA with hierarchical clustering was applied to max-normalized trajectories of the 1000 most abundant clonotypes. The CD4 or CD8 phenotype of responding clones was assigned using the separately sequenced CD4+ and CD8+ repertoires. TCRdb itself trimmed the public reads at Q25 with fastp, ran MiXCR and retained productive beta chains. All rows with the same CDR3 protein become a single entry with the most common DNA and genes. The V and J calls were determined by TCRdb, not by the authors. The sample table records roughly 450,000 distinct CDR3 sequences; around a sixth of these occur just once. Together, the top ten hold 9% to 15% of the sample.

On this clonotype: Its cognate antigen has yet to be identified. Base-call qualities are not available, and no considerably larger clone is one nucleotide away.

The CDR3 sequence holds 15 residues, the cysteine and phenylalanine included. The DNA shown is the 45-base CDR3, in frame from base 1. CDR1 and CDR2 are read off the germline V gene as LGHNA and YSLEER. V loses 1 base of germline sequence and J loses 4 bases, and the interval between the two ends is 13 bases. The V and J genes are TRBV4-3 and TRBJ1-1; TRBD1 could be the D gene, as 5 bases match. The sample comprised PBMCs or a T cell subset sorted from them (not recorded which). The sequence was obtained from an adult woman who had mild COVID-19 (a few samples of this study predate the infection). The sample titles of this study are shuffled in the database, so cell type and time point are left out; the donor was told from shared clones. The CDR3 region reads CASSQVSGGGTEAFF. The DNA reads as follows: TGCGCCAGCAGCCAAGTGAGCGGGGGGGGCACTGAAGCTTTCTTT.